Listed below are T cell receptor beta chains from one sample, sequenced in a study of blood T cell repertoires in COVID-19. Only in-frame clones appear in the TCRdb table, and some are missing; sequencing was by immunoSEQ multiplex PCR. The table includes roughly 250,000 clones, about nine tenths detected once. The material sequenced was PBMCs or T cells enriched from blood (not recorded which). The source is a woman aged 25 to 39 with acute COVID-19. CDR3s include the opening cysteine and the closing phenylalanine or tryptophan. The order of the fields is D gene, V gene, clone size, J gene, CDR3 protein, CDR3 DNA. The D gene is left open where the match is weak. The size field is filled for only some rows; it gives once, few, many or a size class.

TRBD2	TRBV5-8	.	TRBJ2-7	CASSLELADGKQYF	TGTGCCAGCAGCTTGGAGCTAGCGGATGGTAAGCAGTACTTC
TRBD1	TRBV27	many	TRBJ1-1	CASTKQGQPPEAFF	TGTGCCAGCACCAAACAGGGACAGCCGCCTGAAGCTTTCTTT
.	TRBV19	.	TRBJ1-2	CASSRGAGFHIYGYTF	TGTGCCAGTAGCCGGGGGGCAGGGTTCCACATTTATGGCTACACCTTC
TRBD1	TRBV2	.	TRBJ1-2	CAISQGMGGYTF	TGTGCCATCTCACAGGGGATGGGTGGCTACACCTTC
TRBD2	TRBV28	.	TRBJ2-2	CASRPNPSLAGNTGELFF	TGTGCCAGCAGGCCCAATCCCTCCCTAGCGGGGAACACCGGGGAGCTGTTTTTT
.	TRBV28	.	TRBJ2-1	CASSLDYPNEQFF	TGTGCCAGCAGTTTGGACTATCCGAATGAGCAGTTCTTC
.	TRBV9	.	TRBJ2-7	CASSDPGQRFYEQYF	TGTGCCAGCAGCGATCCGGGACAAAGATTCTACGAGCAGTACTTC
.	TRBV7-2	.	TRBJ2-3	CASSGEVADTQYF	TGTGCCAGCAGCGGCGAGGTGGCAGATACGCAGTATTTT
.	TRBV6-5	.	TRBJ1-2	CASSSSMHGYTF	TGTGCCAGCAGTTCCAGTATGCATGGCTACACCTTC
TRBD1	TRBV7-8	.	TRBJ2-6	CASSSKGTGGSGANVLTF	TGTGCCAGCAGCTCAAAGGGGACAGGGGGCTCAGGGGCCAACGTCCTGACTTTC
TRBD2	TRBV11-3	.	TRBJ2-1	CASSAGGLYNEQFF	TGTGCCAGCAGTGCGGGAGGCCTATACAATGAGCAGTTCTTC
.	TRBV24-1	.	TRBJ2-5	CATSDFGRGETQYF	TGTGCCACCAGTGATTTTGGCAGGGGAGAGACCCAGTACTTC
.	TRBV28	.	TRBJ1-6	CASSSYTGPNSPLHF	TGTGCCAGCAGTTCCTATACAGGACCTAATTCACCCCTCCACTTT
.	TRBV4-1	.	TRBJ1-4	CASSQSGGRPPNEKLFF	TGCGCCAGCAGCCAATCAGGAGGGAGGCCCCCAAATGAAAAACTGTTTTTT
TRBD2	TRBV6-2/TRBV6-3	.	TRBJ2-5	CASSLAGSRETQYF	TGTGCCAGCAGTCTAGCGGGAAGTCGGGAGACCCAGTACTTC
.	TRBV7-2	.	TRBJ2-3	CASSPRPSAADTQYF	TGTGCCAGCAGCCCCCGACCTAGCGCGGCAGATACGCAGTATTTT
.	TRBV6-5	.	TRBJ1-1	CASRYDIGNTEAFF	TGTGCCAGCAGATACGACATAGGGAACACTGAAGCTTTCTTT
.	TRBV7-9	once	TRBJ1-2	CASSLVTGDWGYTF	TGTGCCAGCAGCTTAGTCACGGGGGATTGGGGCTACACCTTC
TRBD1	TRBV15	.	TRBJ1-5	CATKNRGPGNQPQHF	TGTGCCACCAAAAACAGGGGTCCGGGCAATCAGCCCCAGCATTTT
.	TRBV30	.	TRBJ1-4	CAWSPGVTLFF	TGTGCCTGGAGTCCAGGGGTCACACTGTTTTTT
.	TRBV12-3/TRBV12-4	.	TRBJ1-1	CASSLGENTEAFF	TGTGCCAGCAGTTTAGGAGAGAACACTGAAGCTTTCTTT
TRBD1	TRBV5-6	.	TRBJ2-1	CASSFRTGGNEQFF	TGTGCCAGCAGCTTCCGGACAGGGGGGAATGAGCAGTTCTTC
TRBD1	TRBV6-5	.	TRBJ1-2	CATADRGLVWDGYTF	TGTGCCACCGCGGACAGGGGGCTCGTTTGGGATGGCTACACCTTC
.	TRBV28	.	TRBJ2-2	CASGNRGREVGELFF	TGTGCCAGTGGAAACAGGGGGCGGGAGGTCGGGGAGCTGTTTTTT
.	TRBV27	.	TRBJ2-7	CASSLSRRGGSYEQYF	TGTGCCAGCAGTTTAAGTCGGCGGGGTGGCTCCTACGAGCAGTACTTC
.	TRBV9	.	TRBJ1-5	CASSVAGVQPQHF	TGTGCCAGCAGCGTAGCGGGTGTACAGCCCCAGCATTTT
.	TRBV5-1	.	TRBJ2-1	CASSLGGTEWGHEQFF	TGCGCCAGCAGCTTGGGCGGGACAGAGTGGGGCCATGAGCAGTTCTTC
.	TRBV19	.	TRBJ1-1	CASSAETGNTEAFF	TGTGCCAGTAGTGCGGAGACGGGGAACACTGAAGCTTTCTTT
.	TRBV4-1	.	TRBJ2-7	CASSLLDSFPIYEQYF	TGCGCCAGCAGCCTCCTGGACTCCTTCCCTATTTACGAGCAGTACTTC
TRBD1	TRBV29-1	.	TRBJ1-1	CGTGTVNTEAFF	TGCGGGACCGGGACAGTAAACACTGAAGCTTTCTTT
TRBD2	TRBV10-3	.	TRBJ2-7	CAISPGRLAGVHEQYF	TGTGCCATCAGCCCTGGACGACTAGCGGGAGTCCACGAGCAGTACTTC
TRBD1	TRBV29-1	.	TRBJ1-1	CSAEGATEAFF	TGCAGCGCAGAGGGGGCCACTGAAGCTTTCTTT
TRBD2	TRBV19	.	TRBJ2-7	CASSVAPTSGRANGIYEQYF	TGTGCCAGTAGTGTTGCGCCGACTAGCGGGAGGGCCAATGGAATCTACGAGCAGTACTTC
TRBD2	TRBV19	.	TRBJ2-1	CASSEGLAGGPGEQFF	TGTGCCAGTAGTGAGGGACTAGCGGGAGGGCCGGGTGAGCAGTTCTTC
.	TRBV6-1	.	TRBJ1-2	CASSELDYGYTF	TGTGCCAGCAGTGAACTAGACTATGGCTACACCTTC
.	TRBV5-4	.	TRBJ2-1	CASSPGGGGYNEQFF	TGTGCCAGCAGTCCTGGCGGGGGCGGCTACAATGAGCAGTTCTTC
.	TRBV6-2/TRBV6-3	.	TRBJ2-7	CASSHIYEQYF	TGTGCCAGCAGCCATATATACGAGCAGTACTTC
.	TRBV6-1	.	TRBJ2-5	CASSALTGVAVRRETQYF	TGTGCCAGCAGTGCCCTTACCGGGGTAGCGGTAAGGAGAGAGACCCAGTACTTC
TRBD1	TRBV30	.	TRBJ1-6	CAWKDRGGVGNSPLHF	TGTGCCTGGAAAGATAGAGGGGGCGTAGGGAATTCACCCCTCCACTTT
TRBD2	TRBV6-5	.	TRBJ2-3	CASSQLAGVTDTQYF	TGTGCCAGCAGCCAACTAGCGGGAGTTACAGATACGCAGTATTTT
TRBD1	TRBV5-6	.	TRBJ2-7	CASSSGTATYEQYF	TGTGCCAGCAGCTCCGGGACAGCAACCTACGAGCAGTACTTC
.	TRBV5-5	.	TRBJ1-3	CASSSQGPLYF	TGTGCCAGCAGCTCGCAGGGCCCCTTGTATTTT
.	TRBV7-3	.	TRBJ2-2	CASSSSVGSRTGELFF	TGTGCCAGCAGCTCCTCGGTAGGGAGTCGCACCGGGGAGCTGTTTTTT
.	TRBV20-1	.	TRBJ1-2	CSASSTGSLVYTF	TGCAGTGCTAGTTCCACAGGTTCCTTGGTCTACACCTTC
.	TRBV12-3/TRBV12-4	few	TRBJ1-2	CASSHQGNYGYTF	TGTGCCAGCAGTCACCAGGGGAACTATGGCTACACCTTC
TRBD1	TRBV3-1/TRBV3-2	.	TRBJ1-3	CASSQGDRGNTIYF	TGTGCCAGCAGCCAAGGGGACAGGGGAAACACCATATATTTT
.	TRBV7-2	.	TRBJ1-3	CASTPPVLHTIYF	TGTGCCAGCACCCCCCCGGTTTTACACACCATATATTTT
.	TRBV28	.	TRBJ1-4	CASSRTDPPYEKLFF	TGTGCCAGCAGCCGGACAGATCCACCCTATGAAAAACTGTTTTTT
.	TRBV4-2	once	TRBJ1-5	CASSQDQGQPQHF	TGTGCCAGCAGCCAAGATCAGGGGCAGCCCCAGCATTTT
TRBD1	TRBV3-1/TRBV3-2	.	TRBJ2-4	CASSQRGQTQNIQYF	TGTGCCAGCAGCCAGAGGGGGCAGACACAAAACATTCAGTACTTC
.	TRBV6-5	.	TRBJ1-6	CASSYDGGVYNSPLHF	TGTGCCAGCAGTTACGACGGAGGGGTTTATAATTCACCCCTCCACTTT
TRBD1	TRBV9	.	TRBJ1-2	CASSVGTGANYGYTF	TGTGCCAGCAGCGTAGGGACAGGGGCTAACTATGGCTACACCTTC
.	TRBV28	.	TRBJ2-7	CASIPALNTRDTDYEQYF	TGTGCCAGCATACCGGCACTAAATACCCGGGACACCGACTACGAGCAGTACTTC
TRBD2	TRBV5-5	.	TRBJ2-1	CASSFSAGRGVFDNEQFF	TGTGCCAGCAGCTTTTCTGCGGGTCGGGGGGTGTTTGACAATGAGCAGTTCTTC
TRBD2	TRBV6-2/TRBV6-3	.	TRBJ2-1	CASSYSRIAGRVNEQFF	TGTGCCAGCAGTTACTCGAGGATAGCGGGACGCGTGAATGAGCAGTTCTTC